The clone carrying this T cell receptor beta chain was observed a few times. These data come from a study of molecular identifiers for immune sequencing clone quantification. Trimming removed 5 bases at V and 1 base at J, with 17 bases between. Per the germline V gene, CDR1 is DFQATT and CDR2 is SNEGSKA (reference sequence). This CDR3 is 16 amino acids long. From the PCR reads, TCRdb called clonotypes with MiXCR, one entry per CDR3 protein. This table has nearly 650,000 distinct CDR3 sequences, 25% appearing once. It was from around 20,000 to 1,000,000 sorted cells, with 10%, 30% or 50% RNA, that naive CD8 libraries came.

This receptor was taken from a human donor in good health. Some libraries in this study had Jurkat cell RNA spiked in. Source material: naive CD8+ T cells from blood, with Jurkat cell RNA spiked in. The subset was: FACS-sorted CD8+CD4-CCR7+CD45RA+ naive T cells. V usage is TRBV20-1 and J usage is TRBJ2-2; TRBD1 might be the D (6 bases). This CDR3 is CSAPDRIRGNTGELFF. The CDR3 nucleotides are TGCAGTGCTCCTGACAGGATTCGGGGGAACACCGGGGAGCTGTTTTTT.